This TCR beta chain was retrieved from a study of cytomegalovirus exposure and HLA in healthy donors. Looking at the study overall: For the approximately 410 genotyped donors, 75% to 90% fell within the Caucasian-associated ancestry cluster. Study conclusions and caveats: There were reportedly fewer N-insertions in an Asian-associated ancestry cluster than the approximately 630-donor mean, in a later analysis. In an earlier analysis, about 87% or about 30%: the productive usage of most TCR beta V segments.

Unrecorded immune exposure was likely among donors, who were nominally healthy when sampled. Notes on this clone: The target antigen is unknown.

In the PCR, 60 Vbeta and 13 Jbeta primers were used. Clones were read by immunoSEQ multiplex PCR, and TCRdb kept only the in-frame ones, dropping some. The sample carries under 150,000 clones, roughly 80% recorded once. This CDR3 is 16 amino acids long. Trimming took off 5 bases at V and 2 bases at J, with 16 bases between the two ends. CDR1 is SGHVT, CDR2 SQSDAQ, per germline. The sequenced sample was PBMCs. J is TRBJ2-1 and V is TRBV7-4; D remains unclear. The sequence was collected from a boy under 10 years old in good health and CMV-seronegative. The CDR3 nucleotides read TGTGCCAGCAGCCAACTCACCGGCGGCCCCTACAATGAGCAGTTCTTC. Its protein product is CASSQLTGGPYNEQFF.